Described below is a single TCR beta chain sequence and its context. Its antigen has not been determined. Base quality data are lacking; no much larger clone is found one base away. Other DNA sequences in the sample encode the same CDR3. CD8 naive samples were CD45RO-negative cells positively selected for CCR7, giving a CD45RA+CCR7+ population that excluded TemRA cells. Donors were healthy HIV-negative adults with no recently reported acute infections or vaccinations. Every donor was a Caucasian adult residing in Nashville, Tennessee, USA. Blood was collected by leukapheresis, and PBMCs were isolated by Ficoll-Histopaque density gradient centrifugation and then cryopreserved in liquid nitrogen vapor phase. Analytical flow cytometry was used to check the purity and quantity of each magnetically sorted T cell population. Genomic DNA was isolated from every sorted fraction and measured by UV absorbance on a Nanodrop 2000c.

This entry belongs to a study of shared clonotypes between healthy human individuals (dated by TCRdb to between 2020 and 2021). General notes on the study: A couple of women and three men aged 18 to 49 years were included in the cohort. For each donor, CD4 naive and CD4 memory were each given three plates, CD8 naive was given two plates, and CD8 memory was given one plate. Blood TCR repertoires of about five healthy adults were deeply sequenced to estimate repertoire size and the extent of clonotype sharing between individuals. Libraries were prepared and TCR repertoires were sequenced by different laboratories using diverse techniques, in order to increase sequencing depth and limit assay-specific biases. Each donor's leukapheresis produced roughly between roughly 0.85 and 10 billion PBMCs. Study-wide findings and limitations: Naive subsets generally had larger estimated clonotype richness than memory subsets. Across four donors, 4.5% to 6.5% of naive CD4, approximately 3.6% of naive CD8, 2% to 2.5% of memory CD4, and approximately 0.42% of memory CD8 clonotypes were shared. Rarefaction of sorted-subset datasets indicated incomplete sequencing despite the large sequencing depth. The genetic and exposure-history diversity represented was limited by the small number of donors. Sampling was limited to blood, and TCR repertoires in tissue likely differ from TCR repertoires in blood. Compared with non-shared clonotypes, clonotypes shared by all four sorted-subset donors had higher generation probabilities. Based on pairwise subsampling, the degree of clonotype sharing among donors was expected to be affected by sequencing depth.

Sequences MNHNS (CDR1) and SASEGT (CDR2) are obtained from the germline V gene. The CDR3 sequence holds 12 residues, the cysteine and phenylalanine included. Only the CDR3 region is kept as DNA, spanning 36 bases read in frame from base 1. A distance of 10 bases separates the germline ends of V and J, which lose 7 bases and 3 bases respectively. Using the deep immunoSEQ assay, TCR CDR3 regions were amplified from genomic DNA by multiplex PCR. Genomic DNA extracted from each cell subset was distributed evenly over all wells of several immunoSEQ 96-well plates, and each plate served as one replicate. Each replicate PCR for sorted subsets received approximately 200 ng genomic DNA, equal to about 30,000 T cell genomes. Purified libraries were quantified with a Qubit 3.0 fluorometer, sized on a Bioanalyzer 2100, and re-quantified with the KAPA Library Quantification kit. A separate single-read 150-cycle Illumina NextSeq 550 flow cell was used to sequence each immunoSEQ 96-well plate. As for the authors' bioinformatics: Because the immunoSEQ output included only junctional sequences and no quality scores, the filtering could not be the same as the filtering used for full-length reads. Sequences were annotated with PyIR, a Python wrapper for IgBLAST v1.9, using IMGT germline references to assign V/J genes and CDR3. Reads with weak V/J assignments (E-value above 1e-6), missing CDR3, stop codons, out-of-frame junctions, or ambiguous translated residues were removed. V3J clonotypes were defined as sequences sharing an identical inferred V gene, J gene, and CDR3 amino acid sequence. Percentage overlap between repertoires was computed as shared unique clonotypes divided by the size of the smaller repertoire. RTK rarefaction, the Chao1 estimator, and Recon v2.1 estimates of unobserved clonotypes were used to assess repertoire richness. Generation probabilities for all TCRbeta clonotypes obtained by the gDNA method from a handful of donors were computed using OLGA. This is the immuneACCESS table as TCRdb keeps it, with only in-frame sequences that have V and J called. A part of the clones is gone; compared with another copy, unresolved V genes explain less than half, and the rest is unexplained. The V and J calls and clone size are taken from that table; D and trimming were inferred from the DNA. Across this sample there are 1.5 million to 2.5 million clones, with approximately 94% seen only once. The ten largest make up approximately 1% of the sample.

The receptor was derived from a man younger than 30 in good health. The chain uses TRBV6-1 and TRBJ2-7, with the D call perhaps TRBD1 or TRBD2, each one matching 5 bases. The sample taken for sequencing was naive CD8+ T cells sorted from blood. The cell subset or site label here, explained by the study, means: CD45RA+CCR7+. The CDR3 region has the sequence CASTAGSYEQYF. The bases read TGTGCCAGCACCGCAGGGAGCTACGAGCAGTACTTC.